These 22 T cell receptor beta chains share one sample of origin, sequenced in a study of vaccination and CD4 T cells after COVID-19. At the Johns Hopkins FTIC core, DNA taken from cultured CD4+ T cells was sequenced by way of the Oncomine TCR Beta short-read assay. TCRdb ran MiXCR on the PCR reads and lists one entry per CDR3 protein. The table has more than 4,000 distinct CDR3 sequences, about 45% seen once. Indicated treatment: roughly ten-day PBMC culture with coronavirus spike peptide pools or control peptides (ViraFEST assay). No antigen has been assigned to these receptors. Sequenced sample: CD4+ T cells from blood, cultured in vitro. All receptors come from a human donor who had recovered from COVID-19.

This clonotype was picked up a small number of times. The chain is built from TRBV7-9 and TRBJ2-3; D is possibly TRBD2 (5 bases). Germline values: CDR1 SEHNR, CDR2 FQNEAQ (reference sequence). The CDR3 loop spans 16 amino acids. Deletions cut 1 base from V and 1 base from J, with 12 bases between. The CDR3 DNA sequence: TGTGCCAGCAGCTTAGGAGGGAGAAGTGGCACAGATACGCAGTATTTT. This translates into CASSLGGRSGTDTQYF.

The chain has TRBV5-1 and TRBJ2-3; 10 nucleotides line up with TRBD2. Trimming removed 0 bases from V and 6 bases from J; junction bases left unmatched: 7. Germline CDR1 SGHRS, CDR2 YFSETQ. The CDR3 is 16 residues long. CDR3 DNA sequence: TGCGCCAGCAGCTTGGAGGGGCTAGCGGGAGTGGATACGCAGTATTTT. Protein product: CASSLEGLAGVDTQYF.

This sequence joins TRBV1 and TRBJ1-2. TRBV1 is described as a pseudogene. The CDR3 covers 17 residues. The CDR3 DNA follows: TGCACCAGCAGCCAAGATGGTAAGGTCGAGCTGAACTATGGCTACACCTTC. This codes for CTSSQDGKVELNYGYTF.

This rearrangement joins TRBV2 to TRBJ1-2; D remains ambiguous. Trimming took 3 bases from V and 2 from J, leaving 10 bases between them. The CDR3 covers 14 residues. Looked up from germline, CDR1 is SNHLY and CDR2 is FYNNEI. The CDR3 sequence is CASSERWGNYGYTF. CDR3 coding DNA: TGTGCCAGCAGTGAGCGCTGGGGAAACTATGGCTACACCTTC.

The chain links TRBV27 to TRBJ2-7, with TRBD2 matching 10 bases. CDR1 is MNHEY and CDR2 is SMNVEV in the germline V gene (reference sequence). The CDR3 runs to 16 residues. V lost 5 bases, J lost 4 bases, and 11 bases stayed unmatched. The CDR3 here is CASSAPRTSGVYEQYF. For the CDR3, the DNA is TGTGCCAGCAGTGCCCCCCGGACTAGCGGAGTTTACGAGCAGTACTTC.

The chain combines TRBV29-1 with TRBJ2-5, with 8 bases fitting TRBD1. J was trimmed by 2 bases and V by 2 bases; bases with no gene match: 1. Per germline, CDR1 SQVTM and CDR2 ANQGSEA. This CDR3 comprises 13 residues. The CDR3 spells CSVETGGQETQYF. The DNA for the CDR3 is TGCAGCGTTGAAACAGGGGGTCAAGAGACCCAGTACTTC.

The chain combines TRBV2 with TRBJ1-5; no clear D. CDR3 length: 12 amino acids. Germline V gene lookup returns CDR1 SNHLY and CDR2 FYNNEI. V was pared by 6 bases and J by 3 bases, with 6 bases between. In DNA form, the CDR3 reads TGTGCCAGCAGGGCAGTCAATCAGCCCCAGCATTTT. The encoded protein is CASRAVNQPQHF.

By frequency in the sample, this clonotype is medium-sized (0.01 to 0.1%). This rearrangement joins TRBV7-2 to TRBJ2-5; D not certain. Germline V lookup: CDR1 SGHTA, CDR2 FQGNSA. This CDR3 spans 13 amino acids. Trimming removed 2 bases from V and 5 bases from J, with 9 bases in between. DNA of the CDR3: TGTGCCAGCAGCTTATCCCTGGGGGAGACCCAGTACTTC. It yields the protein CASSLSLGETQYF.

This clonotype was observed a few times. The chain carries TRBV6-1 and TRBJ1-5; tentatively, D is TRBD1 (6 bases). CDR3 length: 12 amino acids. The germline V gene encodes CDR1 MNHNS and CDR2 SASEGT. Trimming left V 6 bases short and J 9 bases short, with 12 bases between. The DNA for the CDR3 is TGTGCCAGCAGCACAGGGAAGGCGCCCCAGCATTTT. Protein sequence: CASSTGKAPQHF.

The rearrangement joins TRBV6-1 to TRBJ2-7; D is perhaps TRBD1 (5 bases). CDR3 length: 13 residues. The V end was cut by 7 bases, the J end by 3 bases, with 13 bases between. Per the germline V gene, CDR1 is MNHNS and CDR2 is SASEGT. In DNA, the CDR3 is TGTGCCAGCACCGACAGTTCCTACTACGAGCAGTACTTC. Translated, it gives CASTDSSYYEQYF.

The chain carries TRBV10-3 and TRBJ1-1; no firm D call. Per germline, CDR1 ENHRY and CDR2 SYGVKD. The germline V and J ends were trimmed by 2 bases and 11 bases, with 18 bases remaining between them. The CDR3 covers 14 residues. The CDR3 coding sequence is TGTGCCATCAGTGAGGGTCAGCAGGCCTTCGGGGCTTTCTTT. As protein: CAISEGQQAFGAFF.

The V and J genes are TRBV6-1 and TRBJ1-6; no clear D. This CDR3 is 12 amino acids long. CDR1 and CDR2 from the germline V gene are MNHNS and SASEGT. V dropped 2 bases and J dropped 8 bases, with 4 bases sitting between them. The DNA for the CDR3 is TGTGCCAGCAGTGAATGGGATTCACCCCTCCACTTT. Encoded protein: CASSEWDSPLHF.

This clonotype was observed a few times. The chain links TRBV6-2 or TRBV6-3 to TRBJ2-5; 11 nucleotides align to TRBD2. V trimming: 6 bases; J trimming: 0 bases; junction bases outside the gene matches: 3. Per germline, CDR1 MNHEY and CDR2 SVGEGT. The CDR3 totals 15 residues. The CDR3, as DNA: TGTGCCAGCAGGGTACTAGCGGGAGACCAAGAGACCCAGTACTTC. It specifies CASRVLAGDQETQYF.

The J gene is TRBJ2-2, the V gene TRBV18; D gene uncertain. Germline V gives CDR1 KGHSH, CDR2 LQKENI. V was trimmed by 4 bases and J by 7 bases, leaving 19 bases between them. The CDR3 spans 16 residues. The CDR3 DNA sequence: TGTGCCAGCTCACAAAACAGTGGAATTGGTGGCGGGGAGCTGTTTTTT. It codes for CASSQNSGIGGGELFF.

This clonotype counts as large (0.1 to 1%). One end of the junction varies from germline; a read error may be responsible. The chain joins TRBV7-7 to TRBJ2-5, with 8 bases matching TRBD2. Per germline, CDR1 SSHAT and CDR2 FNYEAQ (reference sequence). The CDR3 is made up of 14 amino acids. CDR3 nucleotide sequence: TGTGCTAGCAGCTTTGCCGGGGGGGCCGGGACCCAGTACTTC. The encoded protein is CASSFAGGAGTQYF.

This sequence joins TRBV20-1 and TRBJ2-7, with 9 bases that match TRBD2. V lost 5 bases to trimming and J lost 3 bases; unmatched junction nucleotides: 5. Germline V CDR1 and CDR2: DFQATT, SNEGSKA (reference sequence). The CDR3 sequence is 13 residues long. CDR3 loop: CSAEAGGRYEQYF. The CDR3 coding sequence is TGCAGTGCTGAGGCGGGAGGGCGCTACGAGCAGTACTTC.

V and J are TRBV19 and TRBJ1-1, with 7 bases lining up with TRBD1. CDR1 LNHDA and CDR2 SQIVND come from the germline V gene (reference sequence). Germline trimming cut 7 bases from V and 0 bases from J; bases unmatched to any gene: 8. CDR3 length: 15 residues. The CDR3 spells CASNKQGLMNTEAFF. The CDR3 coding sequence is TGTGCCAGTAACAAACAGGGGTTGATGAACACTGAAGCTTTCTTT.

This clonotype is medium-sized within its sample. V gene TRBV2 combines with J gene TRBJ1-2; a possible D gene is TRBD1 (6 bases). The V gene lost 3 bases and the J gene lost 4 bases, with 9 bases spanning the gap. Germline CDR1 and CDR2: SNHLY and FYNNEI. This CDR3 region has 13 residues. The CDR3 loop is CASSEDRPYGYTF. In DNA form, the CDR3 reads TGTGCCAGCAGTGAGGACAGACCCTATGGCTACACCTTC.

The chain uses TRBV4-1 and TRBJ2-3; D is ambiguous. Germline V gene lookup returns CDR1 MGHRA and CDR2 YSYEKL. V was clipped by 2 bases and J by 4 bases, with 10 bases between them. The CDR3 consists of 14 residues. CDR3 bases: TGCGCCAGCAGCCAAATGGTCTGGGCAGATACGCAGTATTTT. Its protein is CASSQMVWADTQYF.

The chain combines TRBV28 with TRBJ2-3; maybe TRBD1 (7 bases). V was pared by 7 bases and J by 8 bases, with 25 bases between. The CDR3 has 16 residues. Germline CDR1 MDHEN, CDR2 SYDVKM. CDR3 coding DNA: TGTGCCAGCACCCAGGGCGGGGCAGGGGGTCTTGCTACGCAGTATTTT. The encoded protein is CASTQGGAGGLATQYF.

The CDR3 nucleotides are TGCAGTGCGGGTCGTTTTGGGGACCAAGAGACCCAGTACTTC. Its protein product is CSAGRFGDQETQYF. This chain links TRBV20-1 with TRBJ2-5; D is unclear. V was pared by 6 bases and J by 0 bases, with 14 bases between. From germline, CDR1 is DFQATT and CDR2 SNEGSKA (reference sequence). This CDR3 is built from 14 residues.

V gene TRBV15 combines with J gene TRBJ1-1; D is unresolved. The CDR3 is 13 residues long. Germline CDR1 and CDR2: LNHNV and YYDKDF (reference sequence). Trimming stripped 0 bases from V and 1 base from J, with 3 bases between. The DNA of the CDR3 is TGTGCCACCAGCAGAGACCCGAACACTGAAGCTTTCTTT. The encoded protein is CATSRDPNTEAFF.